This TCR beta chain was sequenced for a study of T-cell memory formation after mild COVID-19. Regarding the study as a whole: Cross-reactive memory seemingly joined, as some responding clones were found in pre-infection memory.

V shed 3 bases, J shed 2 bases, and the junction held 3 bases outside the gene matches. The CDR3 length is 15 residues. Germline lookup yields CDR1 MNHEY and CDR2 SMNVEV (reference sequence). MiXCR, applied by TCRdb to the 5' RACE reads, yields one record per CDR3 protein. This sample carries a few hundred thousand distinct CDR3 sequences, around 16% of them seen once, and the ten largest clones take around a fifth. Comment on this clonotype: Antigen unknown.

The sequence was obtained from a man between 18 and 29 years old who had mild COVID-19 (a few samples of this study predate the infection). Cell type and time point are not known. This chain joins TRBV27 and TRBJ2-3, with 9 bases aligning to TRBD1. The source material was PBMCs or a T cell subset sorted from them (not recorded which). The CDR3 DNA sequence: TGTGCCAGCAGTTTCACAGGGGGCCACACAGATACGCAGTATTTT. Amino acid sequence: CASSFTGGHTDTQYF.